This T cell receptor (beta chain) was identified during a study of shared clonotypes between healthy human individuals (dated by TCRdb to about 2020). Turning to the overall study: A couple of women and a few men aged 18 to 49 years were included in the cohort. Between about 0.85 and 9.5 billion PBMCs per donor were obtained by leukapheresis. The study deeply sequenced blood TCR repertoires of 5 or 6 healthy adults to estimate repertoire size and the extent of clonotype sharing between individuals. For each donor, CD4 naive and CD4 memory were each run on three plates, CD8 naive on two plates, and CD8 memory on one plate. Libraries were prepared and TCR repertoires were sequenced by different laboratories using diverse techniques, in order to increase sequencing depth and limit assay-specific biases.

Details on this clone: Its antigen is not yet known. The record has no base qualities; no much larger clone is one base away.

The donors were healthy, HIV-negative adults with no recently reported acute infections or vaccinations. Only Caucasian adults living in Nashville, Tennessee, USA were represented among the donors. CD4+ T cells were enriched by magnetic negative selection, after which naive cells were positively selected on CD45RA and the negative fraction was taken as the memory subset. Blood was obtained by leukapheresis, after which PBMCs were separated by Ficoll-Histopaque density gradient centrifugation and cryopreserved in liquid nitrogen vapor phase. Purity and quantity of every magnetically sorted T cell population were checked by analytical flow cytometry. Genomic DNA was isolated from each sorted fraction and quantified by UV absorbance on a Nanodrop 2000c. CDR1 and CDR2, per the germline V gene, are SGHTA and FQGNSA. V is pruned by 7 bases and J by 5 bases, leaving 8 bases of the junction without a gene match. Its CDR3 holds 13 amino acids, cysteine through phenylalanine. Only the CDR3 DNA is retained, 39 bases long and in frame from the first base.

Broader findings and caveats from the paper: Sharing across several donors was observed for 5% to 6.5% of naive CD4, under 4% of naive CD8, 2% to 2.5% of memory CD4, and 0.4% of memory CD8 clonotypes. Because the study included a small number of donors, the genetic and exposure-history diversity represented was limited. Estimated clonotype richness was generally larger for naive than for memory subsets. Pairwise subsampling indicated that sequencing depth was expected to affect the degree of clonotype sharing among donors. Rarefaction of sorted-subset datasets indicated incomplete sequencing despite the large sequencing depth. Compared with non-shared clonotypes, the clonotypes found in all four sorted-subset donors had higher generation probabilities. Only blood was sampled, and tissue TCR repertoires likely differ from those in blood.

TCR CDR3 regions were amplified from genomic DNA by multiplex PCR using the deep immunoSEQ assay. Genomic DNA extracted from each cell subset was distributed evenly over all wells of several immunoSEQ 96-well plates, and each plate served as one replicate. For sorted subsets, 200 to 250 ng of genomic DNA, equivalent to 30,000 or so T cell genomes, went into each replicate PCR. The purified libraries were quantified using a Qubit 3.0 fluorometer, sized with a Bioanalyzer 2100, and then quantified again using the KAPA Library Quantification kit. Each immunoSEQ 96-well plate was sequenced on its own single-read 150-cycle Illumina NextSeq 550 flow cell. On the study's bioinformatics: The immunoSEQ output contained only junctional sequences without quality scores, so filtering could not match that applied to full-length reads. To assign V/J genes and CDR3, sequences were annotated using PyIR, a Python wrapper for IgBLAST v1.9, with IMGT germline references. Any read was removed if the V/J assignment was weak (E-value above 1e-6), the CDR3 was missing, or the read contained stop codons, out-of-frame junctions, or ambiguous translated residues. V3J clonotypes were defined by identical inferred V gene, J gene, and CDR3 amino acid sequence. Percentage overlap between repertoires was calculated by dividing the number of shared unique clonotypes by the size of the smaller repertoire. Three approaches were used to assess repertoire richness: RTK rarefaction, the Chao1 estimator, and Recon v2.1 estimates of unobserved clonotypes. For all TCRbeta clonotypes obtained by the gDNA method from a few donors, generation probabilities were computed with OLGA. Imported from immuneACCESS, the table was reduced by TCRdb to in-frame sequences with V and J called. These copies leave out some clones; in studies compared against another copy, an unresolved V gene accounts for under half, and the cause of the remainder is not known. V, J and clone size are taken as reported in that table, and D and trimming were inferred from the DNA itself. The sample yields about 700,000 clones; about 74% were counted once. The ten largest clones represent approximately 1.6% of the sample.

Sequenced input: memory CD4+ T cells sorted from blood. The intended sense of this specimen's cell subset or site label: CD45RA-negative fraction. The receptor was derived from a woman in her 30s in good health. Here the chain combines TRBV7-2 and TRBJ2-7; 7 middle bases align to TRBD1. For the CDR3, the sequence is CASILTGVHEQYF. The DNA reads as follows: TGTGCCAGCATCCTAACAGGGGTTCACGAGCAGTACTTC.